The 17 T cell receptor beta chains below were found in one sample sequenced in a study of OX40 agonist ivuxolimab in advanced cancers. Sequencing used immunoSEQ multiplex PCR; TCRdb keeps in-frame clones, though not all of them. The sample carries 60,000 to 90,000 clones, around 82% recorded once. The sample here was CD4+ or CD8+ T cells sorted from blood, taken in a trial of the OX40 agonist ivuxolimab. The receptor source for this set is an adult with an advanced solid tumor such as melanoma, head and neck, liver or kidney cancer.

As DNA, the CDR3 is TGTGCCAGCAGCCCCCGGACAGGGCGAGACAATGAGCAGTTCTTC. Translated, it gives CASSPRTGRDNEQFF. The genes are TRBV6-6 and TRBJ2-1, with 8 bases aligning to TRBD1. V gave up 6 bases and J gave up 5 bases; unmatched junction bases: 9. Germline V gene data show CDR1 as MNHNY and CDR2 as SVGAGI (reference sequence). The CDR3 is made up of 15 amino acids.

This chain uses TRBV7-2 with TRBJ1-1; no clear D gene. Germline V gene lookup returns CDR1 SGHTA and CDR2 FQGNSA. The length of the CDR3 is 13 residues. Trimming removed 2 bases at V and 2 bases at J, with 6 bases between. The CDR3 here is CASSLKRNTEAFF. The CDR3 nucleotides are TGTGCCAGCAGCTTAAAGAGAAACACTGAAGCTTTCTTT.

This chain links TRBV7-2 with TRBJ2-3; 11 positions match TRBD1. The germline gives CDR1 SGHTA, CDR2 FQGNSA. V dropped 6 bases and J dropped 3; count of bases not matched to a gene: 2. This CDR3 spans 14 amino acids. The CDR3 bases are TGTGCCAGCAGGCGGGACAGGGGGACAGATACGCAGTATTTT. Encoded protein: CASRRDRGTDTQYF. The entire variable domain, with the rest obtained from reference TRBV7-2 and TRBJ2-3, is as follows: GAGVSQSPSNKVTEKGKDVELRCDPISGHTALYWYRQSLGQGLEFLIYFQGNSAPDKSGLPSDRFSAERTGGSVSTLTIQRTQQEDSAVYLCASRRDRGTDTQYFGPGTRLTVL.

CDR3 coding DNA: TGTGCCAGCAGCTTAGAGGCAGCGAGCTCCTACGAGCAGTACTTC. Translation: CASSLEAASSYEQYF. The J gene is TRBJ2-7, the V gene TRBV7-9; no reliable D call. V lost 1 base, J lost 0 bases, and 10 bases lay in between. The germline gives CDR1 SEHNR, CDR2 FQNEAQ (reference sequence). The CDR3 is made up of 15 amino acids.

The CDR3 is CASRDGSNTDTQYF. DNA of the CDR3: TGTGCCAGCAGGGACGGTAGTAACACAGATACGCAGTATTTT. This chain uses TRBV25-1 with TRBJ2-3; D remains ambiguous. The V end lost 6 bases, the J end lost 2 bases, and 12 bases lay between the germline ends. The length of the CDR3 is 14 residues. Per germline, CDR1 MGHDK and CDR2 SYGVNS.

Only a few counts were recorded for this clone. V is TRBV5-1 and J is TRBJ2-7; 7 positions match TRBD2. This CDR3 has 14 amino acids. The germline V gene encodes CDR1 SGHRS and CDR2 YFSETQ. The V gene end was trimmed by 4 bases and the J gene end by 5 bases; junction bases not matched to a gene: 9. CDR3 sequence reads: CASSPGLVVHEQYF. In nucleotides, the CDR3 is TGCGCCAGCAGCCCTGGACTAGTGGTCCACGAGCAGTACTTC.

J is TRBJ2-7 and V is TRBV19; tentative D call: TRBD1 (6 bases). CDR3 length: 14 amino acids. Germline values: CDR1 LNHDA, CDR2 SQIVND (reference sequence). Trimming left V 0 bases short and J 2 bases short, with 8 bases between. CDR3 in DNA: TGTGCCAGTAGTATAGAAACAGGGCCCTACGAGCAGTACTTC. Translating it yields CASSIETGPYEQYF.

This clone was picked up a small number of times. Other nucleotide sequences in the sample specify the same CDR3. V usage is TRBV11-2 and J usage is TRBJ2-4; D unresolved. The CDR3 runs to 14 residues. The germline V and J ends were trimmed by 4 bases and 0 bases, with 7 bases remaining between them. CDR1 and CDR2 (germline): SGHAT, FQNNGV. The chain's CDR3 is CASSSRLAKNIQYF. Written as DNA, the CDR3 is TGTGCCAGCAGCTCCCGACTAGCCAAAAACATTCAGTACTTC.

The genes are TRBV18 and TRBJ1-1; no definite D call. V lost 6 bases, J lost 2 bases, and 22 bases lay in between. This CDR3 is built from 17 residues. Germline V gene data show CDR1 as KGHSH and CDR2 as LQKENI. CDR3 nucleotides: TGTGCCAGCTCCGCCATGGAGGTAGGAGGGTTTAACACTGAAGCTTTCTTT. This codes for CASSAMEVGGFNTEAFF. Full variable domain (remainder filled in from reference TRBV18 and TRBJ1-1): NAGVMQNPRHLVRRRGQEARLRCSPMKGHSHVYWYRQLPEEGLKFMVYLQKENIIDESGMPKERFSAEFPKEGPSILRIQQVVRGDSAAYFCASSAMEVGGFNTEAFFGQGTRLTVV.

The rearrangement links TRBV5-1 to TRBJ2-2; TRBD2 aligns across 11 bases. The CDR3 is 15 residues long. Germline CDR1 and CDR2: SGHRS and YFSETQ. V lost 4 bases, J lost 4 bases, and 3 bases stayed unmatched. The DNA of the CDR3 is TGCGCCAGCAGCATAACTAGCGGGAGCACCGGGGAGCTGTTTTTT. Amino acids: CASSITSGSTGELFF.

This chain links TRBV19 with TRBJ2-1; D is perhaps TRBD2 (5 bases). V was pared by 5 bases and J by 9 bases, with 17 bases between. In germline, CDR1 is LNHDA, CDR2 SQIVND (reference sequence). The CDR3 runs to 14 residues. The CDR3 sequence is CASSASSSASEQFF. The CDR3 nucleotides are TGTGCCAGTAGTGCTTCTAGCTCCGCCAGTGAGCAGTTCTTC.

The chain is built from TRBV29-1 and TRBJ1-1; unclear D gene. Trimming left V 5 bases short and J 0 bases short, with 7 bases between. The CDR3 spans 12 residues. Germline loops: CDR1 SQVTM, CDR2 ANQGSEA. In DNA, the CDR3 is TGCAGCGTTTCCACGGTGAACACTGAAGCTTTCTTT. Translating gives CSVSTVNTEAFF.

Only one count was recorded for this clone. The chain uses TRBV6-6 and TRBJ2-2; D unresolved. The germline V gene has CDR1 MNHNY and CDR2 SVGAGI (reference sequence). CDR3 length equals 12 residues. V was cut by 2 bases and J by 8 bases, with 6 bases left in between. The CDR3 nucleotides read TGTGCCAGCAGTTACGGAGCGGGGGAGCTGTTTTTT. Translation gives CASSYGAGELFF.

The chain recombines TRBV6-1 with TRBJ1-6; D gene unclear. Germline lookup yields CDR1 MNHNS and CDR2 SASEGT. V lost 3 bases and J 0 bases, leaving 12 bases between the germline ends. The CDR3 runs to 17 residues. In nucleotides, the CDR3 is TGTGCCAGCAGTGAGCTAACACTAAGCTCCTATAATTCACCCCTCCACTTT. Protein sequence: CASSELTLSSYNSPLHF.

Remarks on this clone: The identical CDR3 is also encoded by other nucleotide sequences in the sample. The V call is TRBV7-2, the J call TRBJ2-7; D is undetermined. This CDR3 spans 13 amino acids. V was shortened by 1 base and J by 4 bases, with 8 bases between the two germline ends. The germline V gene has CDR1 SGHTA and CDR2 FQGNSA. CDR3 loop: CASSLEVRYEQYF. As DNA, the CDR3 is TGTGCCAGCAGCTTAGAAGTCAGGTACGAGCAGTACTTC.

The V and J genes are TRBV6-5 and TRBJ2-7; the match to TRBD1 covers 9 bases. Germline CDR1 reads MNHEY; CDR2 reads SVGAGI. The CDR3 length is 14 residues. The V segment lost 5 bases and the J segment 6 bases; nucleotides outside the gene matches: 8. CDR3 region: CASSPGTGSPEQYF. The CDR3, as DNA: TGTGCCAGCAGTCCCGGGACAGGGAGTCCCGAGCAGTACTTC.

The gene calls are TRBV18 and TRBJ2-3, with D perhaps assigned TRBD1 or TRBD2 (6 bases each). V lost 0 bases and J lost 5, with 9 bases in between. This CDR3 region has 14 residues. The V gene's germline CDR1 is KGHSH and CDR2 LQKENI. The CDR3 nucleotides are TGTGCCAGCTCACCACCGAGGGGGGTAGATACGCAGTATTTT. Translated: CASSPPRGVDTQYF.